A selection of T cell receptor beta chains follows, all from one sample in a study of T cell clones after liver transplantation. Here immunoSEQ multiplex PCR was the method, and the copy in TCRdb shows in-frame clones only, minus some. The table shows approximately 100,000 clones, with about 86% occurring only once. The specimen comprised CD4+ T cells from blood, sampled approximately 43 months after liver transplant. The receptors were sampled from a human patient who received a liver transplant. The graft donor may have given rise to some T cells. Both conserved end residues are part of each CDR3. D genes are given only for firm matches. A clone size is listed for some rows: how often the clone was seen (once, few, many), or a class if it is expanded.

J gene: TRBJ2-5; V gene: TRBV7-2; D gene: TRBD1; clone size: .; CDR3 DNA: TGTGCCAGCAGCGGCGGACAGGGTGAGACCCAGTACTTC; CDR3 protein: CASSGGQGETQYF
J gene: TRBJ2-2; V gene: TRBV27; D gene: .; clone size: few; CDR3 DNA: TGTGCCAGCAGTTTACAACCAAACGTGAACACCGGGGAGCTGTTTTTT; CDR3 protein: CASSLQPNVNTGELFF
J gene: TRBJ1-2; V gene: TRBV28; D gene: TRBD1; clone size: .; CDR3 DNA: TGTGCCAGCAGTTCCGGGACAGGGTACTATGGCTACACCTTC; CDR3 protein: CASSSGTGYYGYTF
J gene: TRBJ1-4; V gene: TRBV30; D gene: TRBD1; clone size: once; CDR3 DNA: TGTGCCTGCAGGACAGGGGGCGCAACTAATGAAAAACTGTTTTTT; CDR3 protein: CACRTGGATNEKLFF
J gene: TRBJ2-2; V gene: TRBV29-1; D gene: .; clone size: .; CDR3 DNA: TGCAGCGTTGCCTACACCGGGGAGCTGTTTTTT; CDR3 protein: CSVAYTGELFF
J gene: TRBJ1-3; V gene: TRBV9; D gene: .; clone size: .; CDR3 DNA: TGTGCCAGCAGCGTAGCCGAGGGCTCTGGAAACACCATATATTTT; CDR3 protein: CASSVAEGSGNTIYF
J gene: TRBJ2-7; V gene: TRBV10-3; D gene: TRBD1; clone size: once; CDR3 DNA: TGTGCCATCAGTGAGTTAGCCGCCGGGACAGGGGATGAGCAGTACTTC; CDR3 protein: CAISELAAGTGDEQYF
J gene: TRBJ1-4; V gene: TRBV28; D gene: .; clone size: .; CDR3 DNA: TGTGCCAGCAGGACCGGAGGGGTTTCTAATGAAAAACTGTTTTTT; CDR3 protein: CASRTGGVSNEKLFF
J gene: TRBJ1-6; V gene: TRBV19; D gene: .; clone size: once; CDR3 DNA: TGTGCCAGTAGTCCCGGTGGAGCCAGGACCAATTCACCCCTCCACTTT; CDR3 protein: CASSPGGARTNSPLHF
J gene: TRBJ2-5; V gene: TRBV6-5; D gene: .; clone size: .; CDR3 DNA: TGTGCCAGCAGTCCCTTTTTCGGGGGCCAGGGGGCCCAGTACTTC; CDR3 protein: CASSPFFGGQGAQYF
J gene: TRBJ1-1; V gene: TRBV18; D gene: .; clone size: .; CDR3 DNA: TGTGCCAGCTCACCAAACCTCGGACAGATGAACACTGAAGCTTTCTTT; CDR3 protein: CASSPNLGQMNTEAFF
J gene: TRBJ1-2; V gene: TRBV6-1; D gene: .; clone size: once; CDR3 DNA: TGTGCCAGCAGTATAGGACAGACCGGCTACACCTTC; CDR3 protein: CASSIGQTGYTF
J gene: TRBJ2-1; V gene: TRBV5-6; D gene: .; clone size: .; CDR3 DNA: TGTGCCAGCAGCATGGCGGGGAGATACTACAATGAGCAGTTCTTC; CDR3 protein: CASSMAGRYYNEQFF
J gene: TRBJ1-2; V gene: TRBV21-1; D gene: .; clone size: many; CDR3 DNA: TGTGCCAGCAGCAATTCCCGCCAGGGTTTCTATGGCTACACCTTC; CDR3 protein: CASSNSRQGFYGYTF
J gene: TRBJ2-5; V gene: TRBV28; D gene: TRBD1; clone size: .; CDR3 DNA: TGTGCCAGCACCGTGCCAGGGGGAAGAGAGACCCAGTACTTC; CDR3 protein: CASTVPGGRETQYF
J gene: TRBJ2-5; V gene: TRBV7-2; D gene: .; clone size: .; CDR3 DNA: TGTGCCAGCAGCCATGGGGTAGTAGAAGAGACCCAGTACTTC; CDR3 protein: CASSHGVVEETQYF
J gene: TRBJ1-1; V gene: TRBV28; D gene: .; clone size: .; CDR3 DNA: TGTGCCAGCAGTTTAACCGATTTAATAATGAACACTGAAGCTTTCTTT; CDR3 protein: CASSLTDLIMNTEAFF
J gene: TRBJ2-2; V gene: TRBV5-1; D gene: TRBD1; clone size: .; CDR3 DNA: TGCGCCAGCAGCCGGACAGGGATTCCGGGGGAGCTGTTTTTT; CDR3 protein: CASSRTGIPGELFF
J gene: TRBJ2-7; V gene: TRBV6-5; D gene: TRBD1; clone size: .; CDR3 DNA: TGTGCCAGCGGCGGTAGGACAGGTATACTTTACGAGCAGTACTTC; CDR3 protein: CASGGRTGILYEQYF
J gene: TRBJ2-7; V gene: TRBV7-2; D gene: TRBD1; clone size: .; CDR3 DNA: TGTGCCAGCAGCTTATCCTCCGGGACAGGGTACTACGAGCAGTACTTC; CDR3 protein: CASSLSSGTGYYEQYF
J gene: TRBJ2-2; V gene: TRBV9; D gene: TRBD1; clone size: .; CDR3 DNA: TGTGCCAGCAGCGTAGAGGTACGACCTGCAGGGGGCACCGGGGAGCTGTTTTTT; CDR3 protein: CASSVEVRPAGGTGELFF
J gene: TRBJ2-7; V gene: TRBV15; D gene: .; clone size: .; CDR3 DNA: TGTGCCACCAGCAGAGAGGTGTCCTACGAGCAGTACTTC; CDR3 protein: CATSREVSYEQYF
J gene: TRBJ2-2; V gene: TRBV4-2; D gene: TRBD2; clone size: .; CDR3 DNA: TGTGCCAGCAGCCAAGAGCTAGCGGGGCTATTCGGGGAGCTGTTTTTT; CDR3 protein: CASSQELAGLFGELFF
J gene: TRBJ1-2; V gene: TRBV6-5; D gene: .; clone size: few; CDR3 DNA: TGTGCCGCAAGGCGTGACTATGGCTACACCTTC; CDR3 protein: CAARRDYGYTF
J gene: TRBJ2-3; V gene: TRBV28; D gene: .; clone size: .; CDR3 DNA: TGTGCCAGCAGCTTAGGGGCTAGCGCTATTGGACTAGATACGCAGTATTTT; CDR3 protein: CASSLGASAIGLDTQYF
J gene: TRBJ1-1; V gene: TRBV6-5; D gene: .; clone size: few; CDR3 DNA: TGTGCCAGCAGTTACAATGGTGGGAACACTGAAGCTTTCTTT; CDR3 protein: CASSYNGGNTEAFF
J gene: TRBJ1-1; V gene: TRBV7-9; D gene: .; clone size: .; CDR3 DNA: TGTGCCAGCAGCTCGAGGGGTACTGAAGCTTTCTTT; CDR3 protein: CASSSRGTEAFF
J gene: TRBJ1-1; V gene: TRBV6-6; D gene: .; clone size: .; CDR3 DNA: TGTGCCAGCAGTTCCCATATGCAGGGAAAGAACACTGAAGCTTTCTTT; CDR3 protein: CASSSHMQGKNTEAFF
J gene: TRBJ2-3; V gene: TRBV9; D gene: TRBD2; clone size: .; CDR3 DNA: TGTGCCAGCAGCCCCACCCCGGTCGGGAGGGGGGCAGATACGCAGTATTTT; CDR3 protein: CASSPTPVGRGADTQYF
J gene: TRBJ1-4; V gene: TRBV6-5; D gene: .; clone size: .; CDR3 DNA: TGTGCCAGCAGTTACACCACAGGGTCTAATGAAAAACTGTTTTTT; CDR3 protein: CASSYTTGSNEKLFF
J gene: TRBJ2-2; V gene: TRBV18; D gene: .; clone size: .; CDR3 DNA: TGTGCCAGCTCACCACCTGAAGGGAACACCGGGGAGCTGTTTTTT; CDR3 protein: CASSPPEGNTGELFF
J gene: TRBJ1-5; V gene: TRBV30; D gene: .; clone size: .; CDR3 DNA: TGTGCCGGAAGTCAAGGGGGGGTACGAGGCAATCAGCCCCAGCATTTT; CDR3 protein: CAGSQGGVRGNQPQHF
J gene: TRBJ2-3; V gene: TRBV5-1; D gene: .; clone size: .; CDR3 DNA: TGCGCCAGCAGCTTGGCCGAGGCGGAGAGCACAGATACGCAGTATTTT; CDR3 protein: CASSLAEAESTDTQYF
J gene: TRBJ2-7; V gene: TRBV19; D gene: .; clone size: few; CDR3 DNA: TGTGCCACTAAACCCCAGGACCGGGCCTACTACGAGCAGTACTTC; CDR3 protein: CATKPQDRAYYEQYF
J gene: TRBJ1-2; V gene: TRBV2; D gene: .; clone size: .; CDR3 DNA: TGTGCCAGCAGTCGACAGTCCCCCTATGGCTACACCTTC; CDR3 protein: CASSRQSPYGYTF
J gene: TRBJ1-5; V gene: TRBV19; D gene: .; clone size: once; CDR3 DNA: TGTGCCAGTAGTAGAGGGGGGAATCAGCCCCAGCATTTT; CDR3 protein: CASSRGGNQPQHF
J gene: TRBJ1-4; V gene: TRBV6-1; D gene: .; clone size: .; CDR3 DNA: TGTGCCAGCAGTGAAAGCAGGGAAGGCGAAAAACTGTTTTTT; CDR3 protein: CASSESREGEKLFF
J gene: TRBJ1-4; V gene: TRBV6-5; D gene: .; clone size: .; CDR3 DNA: TGTGCCAGCAGTTACCAACCGGGTCGTAATGAAAAACTGTTTTTT; CDR3 protein: CASSYQPGRNEKLFF
J gene: TRBJ2-3; V gene: TRBV11-2; D gene: TRBD2; clone size: few; CDR3 DNA: TGTGCCAGCAGCTTAGAGAGCGGGAGAGGTACGCAGTATTTT; CDR3 protein: CASSLESGRGTQYF
J gene: TRBJ2-3; V gene: TRBV2; D gene: .; clone size: .; CDR3 DNA: TGTGCCAGCAATTGGACTCCCGGCAGGTCCGGCACAGATACGCAGTATTTT; CDR3 protein: CASNWTPGRSGTDTQYF
J gene: TRBJ2-1; V gene: TRBV29-1; D gene: .; clone size: .; CDR3 DNA: TGCAGCGCATCCCGGGGTATCTCCTACAATGAGCAGTTCTTC; CDR3 protein: CSASRGISYNEQFF
J gene: TRBJ2-7; V gene: TRBV28; D gene: .; clone size: .; CDR3 DNA: TGTGCCAGCAGTTTGGCGGGGATCCCCTACGAGCAGTACTTC; CDR3 protein: CASSLAGIPYEQYF
J gene: TRBJ2-1; V gene: TRBV6-6; D gene: TRBD1; clone size: .; CDR3 DNA: TGTGCCAGCAGTTACGCAGGGGGATACAATGAGCAGTTCTTC; CDR3 protein: CASSYAGGYNEQFF
J gene: TRBJ2-2; V gene: TRBV18; D gene: .; clone size: .; CDR3 DNA: TGTGCCAGCTCACCACAGGGTGAAACCGGGGAGCTGTTTTTT; CDR3 protein: CASSPQGETGELFF
J gene: TRBJ2-7; V gene: TRBV28; D gene: .; clone size: .; CDR3 DNA: TGTGCCAGCTACGAGGGCACTAGCTCCTACGAGCAGTACTTC; CDR3 protein: CASYEGTSSYEQYF
J gene: TRBJ1-2; V gene: TRBV4-3; D gene: TRBD1; clone size: .; CDR3 DNA: TGCGCCAGCAGTGAACAGGGGGCGAGGGTATATGGCTACACCTTC; CDR3 protein: CASSEQGARVYGYTF
J gene: TRBJ1-2; V gene: TRBV7-2; D gene: .; clone size: .; CDR3 DNA: TGTGCCAGCAGCCCGGACAACCACTATGGCTACACCTTC; CDR3 protein: CASSPDNHYGYTF
J gene: TRBJ2-1; V gene: TRBV19; D gene: TRBD2; clone size: .; CDR3 DNA: TGTGCCAGTAGTATCGCCTTGACTAGCGGGGTAGCCGGTGAGCAGTTCTTC; CDR3 protein: CASSIALTSGVAGEQFF
J gene: TRBJ2-6; V gene: TRBV18; D gene: TRBD1; clone size: .; CDR3 DNA: TGTGCCAGCTCCCAACAGGGGGCTGGGGCCAACGTCCTGACTTTC; CDR3 protein: CASSQQGAGANVLTF